The present T cell receptor beta chain was sequenced within a study of blood T cell repertoires in COVID-19. Clones were sequenced by immunoSEQ multiplex PCR, and TCRdb holds only the in-frame ones, with some missing. The data show some 370,000 clones, with around 87% seen just once and more than 9% held by the top ten. In its sample, this clone was seen once. CDR1 and CDR2 (germline): SEHNR, FQNEAQ (reference sequence). The CDR3 has 15 residues. Germline trimming cut 5 bases from V and 0 bases from J; bases unmatched to any gene: 5. This chain links TRBV7-9 with TRBJ2-7; 9 bases align to TRBD1. The sequence was obtained from a woman in her thirties with COVID-19, enrolled during active disease. Sequencing input: peripheral blood. The CDR3 spells CASSPTGGGSYEQYF. CDR3 DNA sequence: TGTGCCAGCAGCCCGACAGGGGGGGGCTCCTACGAGCAGTACTTC.